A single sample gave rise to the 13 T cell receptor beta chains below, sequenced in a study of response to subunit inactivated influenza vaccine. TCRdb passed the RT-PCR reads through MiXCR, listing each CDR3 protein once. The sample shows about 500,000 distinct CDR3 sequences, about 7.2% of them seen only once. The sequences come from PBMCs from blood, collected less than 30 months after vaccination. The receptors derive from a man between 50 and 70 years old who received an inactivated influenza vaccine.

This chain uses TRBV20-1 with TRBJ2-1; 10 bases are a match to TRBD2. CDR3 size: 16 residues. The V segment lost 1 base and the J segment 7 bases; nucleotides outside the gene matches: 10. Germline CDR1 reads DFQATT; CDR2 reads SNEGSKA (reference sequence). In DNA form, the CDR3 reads TGCAGTGCTAGAGCCCCCAGCGGGAGGGCCGGAAATGAGCAGTTCTTC. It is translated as CSARAPSGRAGNEQFF.

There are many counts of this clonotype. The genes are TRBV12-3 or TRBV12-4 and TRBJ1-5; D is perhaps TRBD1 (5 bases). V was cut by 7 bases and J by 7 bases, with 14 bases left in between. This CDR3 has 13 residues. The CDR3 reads CASNLGLEQPQHF. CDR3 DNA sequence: TGTGCCAGCAACCTGGGGCTGGAGCAGCCCCAGCATTTT.

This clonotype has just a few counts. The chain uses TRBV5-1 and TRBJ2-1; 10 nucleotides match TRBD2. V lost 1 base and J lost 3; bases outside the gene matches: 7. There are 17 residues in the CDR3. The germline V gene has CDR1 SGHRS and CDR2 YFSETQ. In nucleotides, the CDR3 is TGCGCCAGCAGCTTGTACCTAGTAGCGGGAGGCTACAATGAGCAGTTCTTC. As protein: CASSLYLVAGGYNEQFF.

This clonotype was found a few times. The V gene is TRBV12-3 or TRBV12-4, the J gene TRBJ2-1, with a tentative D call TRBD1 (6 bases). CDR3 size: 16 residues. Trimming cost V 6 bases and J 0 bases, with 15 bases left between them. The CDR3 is CASRGRTGYSYNEQFF. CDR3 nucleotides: TGTGCCAGCAGGGGCAGAACAGGGTACTCCTACAATGAGCAGTTCTTC.

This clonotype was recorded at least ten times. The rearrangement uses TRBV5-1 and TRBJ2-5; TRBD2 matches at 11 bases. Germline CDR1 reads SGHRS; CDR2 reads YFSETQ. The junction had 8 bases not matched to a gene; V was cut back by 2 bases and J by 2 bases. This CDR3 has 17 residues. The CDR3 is CASSFGRLAGKQETQYF. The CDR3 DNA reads TGCGCCAGCAGCTTTGGTCGACTAGCGGGGAAGCAAGAGACCCAGTACTTC.

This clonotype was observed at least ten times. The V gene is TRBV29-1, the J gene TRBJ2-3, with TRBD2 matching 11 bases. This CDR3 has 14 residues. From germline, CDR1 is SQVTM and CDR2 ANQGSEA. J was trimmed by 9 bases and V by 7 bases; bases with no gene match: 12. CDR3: CSAEILAGGSTQYF. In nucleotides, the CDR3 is TGCAGCGCCGAAATTCTAGCGGGAGGATCGACGCAGTATTTT.

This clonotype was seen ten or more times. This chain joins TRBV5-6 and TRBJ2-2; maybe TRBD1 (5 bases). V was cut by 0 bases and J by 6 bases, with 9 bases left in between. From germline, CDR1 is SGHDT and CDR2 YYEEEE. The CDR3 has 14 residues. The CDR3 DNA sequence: TGTGCCAGCAGCTTGGGGACAAAAGCCGGGGAGCTGTTTTTT. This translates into CASSLGTKAGELFF.

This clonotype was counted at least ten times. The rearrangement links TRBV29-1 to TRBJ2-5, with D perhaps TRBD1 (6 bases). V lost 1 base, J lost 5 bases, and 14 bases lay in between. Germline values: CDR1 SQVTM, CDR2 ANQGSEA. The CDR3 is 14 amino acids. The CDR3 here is CSVEALGGTETQYF. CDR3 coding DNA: TGCAGCGTTGAAGCTTTAGGGGGTACGGAGACCCAGTACTTC.

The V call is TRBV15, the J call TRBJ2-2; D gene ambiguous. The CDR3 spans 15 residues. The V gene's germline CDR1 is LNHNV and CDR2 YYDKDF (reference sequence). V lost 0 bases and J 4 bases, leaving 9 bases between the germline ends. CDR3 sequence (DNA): TGTGCCACCAGCAGAGATCGAGCGTCCACCGGGGAGCTGTTTTTT. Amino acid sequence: CATSRDRASTGELFF.

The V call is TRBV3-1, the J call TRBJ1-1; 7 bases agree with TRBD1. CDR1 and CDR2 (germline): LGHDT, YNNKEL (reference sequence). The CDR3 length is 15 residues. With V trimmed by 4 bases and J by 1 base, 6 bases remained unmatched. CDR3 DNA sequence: TGTGCCAGCAGCCTAGGGACAGCCCCGAACACTGAAGCTTTCTTT. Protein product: CASSLGTAPNTEAFF.

The DNA for the CDR3 is TGCGCCAGCAGCCAAGGGATTTTCGTGGCAGGCGACAACTACGAGCAGTACTTC. Its translation: CASSQGIFVAGDNYEQYF. V gene TRBV4-1 combines with J gene TRBJ2-7; D is unresolved. The V gene lost 1 base and the J gene lost 3 bases, with 22 bases spanning the gap. The CDR3 has 18 residues. CDR1 MGHRA and CDR2 YSYEKL come from the germline V gene.

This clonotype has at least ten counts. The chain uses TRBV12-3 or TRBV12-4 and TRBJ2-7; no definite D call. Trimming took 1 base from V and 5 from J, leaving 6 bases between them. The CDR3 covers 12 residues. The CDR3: CASSLDYDEQYF. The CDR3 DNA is TGTGCCAGCAGTTTAGACTACGACGAGCAGTACTTC.

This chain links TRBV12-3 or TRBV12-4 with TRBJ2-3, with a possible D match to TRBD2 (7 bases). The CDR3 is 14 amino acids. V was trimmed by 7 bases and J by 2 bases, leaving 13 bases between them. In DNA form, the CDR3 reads TGTGCCAGCAACGTCGGGGGGCCCACAGATACGCAGTATTTT. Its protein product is CASNVGGPTDTQYF.